This entry lists 28 T cell receptor beta chains sequenced from one sample in a study of CD8+ T cells in alopecia areata. Sequencing templates came from extracted RNA that was reverse transcribed into cDNA. Profiled with immunoSEQ multiplex PCR; TCRdb holds only in-frame clones, not every one. The table records about 200,000 clones, roughly two fifths of them present only once. Treatment in this sample: oral pan-JAK inhibitor, 5-10 mg twice daily. The material was CD4+ T cells sorted from blood, obtained between weeks 30 and 35, from a patient treated with tofacitinib. These receptors all stem from a human donor with alopecia areata.

The genes are TRBV5-1 and TRBJ2-1, with a possible D match to TRBD2 (6 bases). Trimming removed 4 bases from V and 7 bases from J, with 18 bases in between. The CDR3 contains 15 residues. Germline values: CDR1 SGHRS, CDR2 YFSETQ. CDR3: CASSARHPRGNEQFF. The CDR3 DNA sequence: TGCGCCAGCAGCGCCCGTCACCCCCGGGGGAATGAGCAGTTCTTC. The full variable domain, its missing parts supplied by reference TRBV5-1 and TRBJ2-1, is KAGVTQTPRYLIKTRGQQVTLSCSPISGHRSVSWYQQTPGQGLQFLFEYFSETQRNKGNFPGRFSGRQFSNSRSEMNVSTLELGDSALYLCASSARHPRGNEQFFGPGTRLTVL.

This chain links TRBV5-1 with TRBJ2-3, with 7 nucleotides matching TRBD1. Germline trimming cut 4 bases from V and 9 bases from J; bases unmatched to any gene: 20. CDR1 is SGHRS, CDR2 YFSETQ, per germline. This CDR3 has 17 residues. CDR3 region: CASSGRTNLYRGDTQYF. The CDR3 DNA is TGCGCCAGCAGCGGTCGTACGAACCTCTACAGGGGCGACACGCAGTATTTT. Full variable domain (rest looked up from reference TRBV5-1 and TRBJ2-3): KAGVTQTPRYLIKTRGQQVTLSCSPISGHRSVSWYQQTPGQGLQFLFEYFSETQRNKGNFPGRFSGRQFSNSRSEMNVSTLELGDSALYLCASSGRTNLYRGDTQYFGPGTRLTVL.

The genes are TRBV5-4 and TRBJ2-3; 7 nucleotides align to TRBD2. The junction had 3 bases not matched to a gene; V was cut back by 5 bases and J by 0 bases. The germline V gene encodes CDR1 SGHNT and CDR2 YYREEE (reference sequence). This CDR3 comprises 14 residues. The CDR3 here is CASRPAGSTDTQYF. The CDR3 DNA reads TGTGCCAGCAGGCCAGCGGGAAGCACAGATACGCAGTATTTT.

This chain connects TRBV6-5 to TRBJ1-4; D possibly corresponds to TRBD1 (5 bases). The CDR3 is 14 amino acids. In germline, CDR1 is MNHEY, CDR2 SVGAGI. V was clipped by 2 bases and J by 3 bases, with 7 bases between them. This CDR3 reads CASSYGGPNEKLFF. The CDR3 bases are TGTGCCAGCAGTTACGGGGGACCTAATGAAAAACTGTTTTTT.

The sample holds a few counts of this clone. The chain combines TRBV2 with TRBJ1-2; no reliable D call. Germline-derived CDR1 and CDR2 are SNHLY and FYNNEI. The CDR3 spans 12 residues. The V end lost 9 bases, the J end lost 5 bases, and 13 bases lay between the germline ends. CDR3 in amino acids: CASADNLYGYTF. CDR3 DNA sequence: TGTGCCAGTGCCGATAACCTATATGGCTACACCTTC. Supplemented by reference TRBV2 and TRBJ1-2, the full variable domain reads EPEVTQTPSHQVTQMGQEVILRCVPISNHLYFYWYRQILGQKVEFLVSFYNNEISEKSEIFDDQFSVERPDGSNFTLKIRSTKLEDSAMYFCASADNLYGYTFGSGTRLTVV.

The sample holds a few counts of this clone. This rearrangement joins TRBV7-9 to TRBJ1-5; D not certain. Germline CDR1 and CDR2: SEHNR and FQNEAQ (reference sequence). The V and J ends lost 2 bases and 5 bases respectively, with 16 bases between them. This CDR3 is built from 16 residues. CDR3 coding DNA: TGTGCCAGCAGCTTAACGTGGTCCTGGAGGGATCAGCCCCAGCATTTT. Its protein is CASSLTWSWRDQPQHF.

The chain employs TRBV6-1 and TRBJ1-3; perhaps TRBD1 as D (6 bases). Per the germline V gene, CDR1 is MNHNS and CDR2 is SASEGT. The CDR3 has 14 residues. Trimming removed 8 bases from V and 0 bases from J, with 11 bases in between. Here the CDR3 reads CASLRGGSGNTIYF. The CDR3 DNA is TGTGCCAGCCTCAGAGGGGGCTCTGGAAACACCATATATTTT.

This clone occurred a few times. The genes are TRBV29-1 and TRBJ1-6; D possibly corresponds to TRBD1 (5 bases). Germline loops: CDR1 SQVTM, CDR2 ANQGSEA. V lost 4 bases and J 14 bases, leaving 15 bases between the germline ends. The length of the CDR3 is 12 residues. The chain's CDR3 is CSVAGPFGTLHF. CDR3 DNA sequence: TGCAGCGTTGCAGGGCCGTTTGGGACCCTCCACTTT. The full variable domain, completed using reference TRBV29-1 and TRBJ1-6, is SAVISQKPSRDICQRGTSLTIQCQVDSQVTMMFWYRQQPGQSLTLIATANQGSEATYESGFVIDKFPISRPNLTFSTLTVSNMSPEDSSIYLCSVAGPFGTLHFGNGTRLTVT.

This clone was detected only a few times. The chain carries TRBV2 and TRBJ2-7; D might be TRBD1 (8 bases). With 8 bases removed from V and 1 base from J, the gap between germline ends came to 15 bases. The CDR3 runs 14 residues. Germline-derived CDR1 and CDR2 are SNHLY and FYNNEI. The CDR3 region has the DNA TGTGCCAGCGAGCGGGACAGGATATCCTACGAGCAGTACTTC. It is translated as CASERDRISYEQYF.

This chain joins TRBV5-1 and TRBJ2-5; the match to TRBD2 covers 10 bases. This CDR3 region has 15 residues. Germline assignment: CDR1 SGHRS and CDR2 YFSETQ. Trimming took 6 bases from V and 5 from J; bases not matched to a gene: 10. CDR3 in amino acids: CASMQGEAGGETQYF. CDR3 bases: TGCGCCAGCATGCAAGGAGAAGCGGGAGGGGAGACCCAGTACTTC.

V and J are TRBV5-1 and TRBJ2-3, with 12 bases identical to TRBD2. Trimming at V came to 2 bases and at J to 1 base, leaving 5 bases not matched to a gene. Germline CDR1 reads SGHRS; CDR2 reads YFSETQ. The CDR3 is 17 residues long. The CDR3 DNA is TGCGCCAGCAGCTTCCCACTAGCGGGGGGTCGCACAGATACGCAGTATTTT. Its protein product is CASSFPLAGGRTDTQYF.

This chain uses TRBV19 with TRBJ1-3; no clear D gene. V shed 8 bases and J shed 0 bases, with 11 bases lying between them. Germline V gives CDR1 LNHDA, CDR2 SQIVND (reference sequence). The length of the CDR3 is 14 residues. The CDR3 sequence: CASSGIDSGNTIYF. In nucleotides, the CDR3 is TGTGCCAGTTCCGGGATCGACTCTGGAAACACCATATATTTT.

This clone is a singleton in its sample. This chain uses TRBV10-2 with TRBJ1-2; TRBD1 agrees at 8 bases. In germline, CDR1 is WSHSY, CDR2 SAAADI. After removal of 6 bases from V and 3 bases from J, the junction contained 9 bases not matched to a gene. The CDR3 is 15 residues long. Written as DNA, the CDR3 is TGCGCCAGCAGCCCCGGACAGGGAGGTCACTATGGCTACACCTTC. It is translated as CASSPGQGGHYGYTF.

The chain is built from TRBV7-6 and TRBJ1-2; D gene uncertain. The CDR3 has 13 residues. V shed 6 bases and J shed 4 bases, with 12 bases lying between them. In germline, CDR1 is SGHVS, CDR2 FNYEAQ. CDR3 DNA sequence: TGTGCCAGCAGTTCTACATCGCGCTATGGCTACACCTTC. This encodes CASSSTSRYGYTF.

This clone came up a few times. This sequence joins TRBV11-1 and TRBJ2-7; D might be TRBD2 (7 bases). Germline CDR1 reads SGHAT; CDR2 reads FQDESV (reference sequence). Trimming cost V 5 bases and J 5 bases, with 13 bases left between them. CDR3 size: 13 residues. The CDR3 region is CASSPRGADEQYF. CDR3 nucleotide sequence: TGTGCCAGCAGCCCTCGGGGGGCTGACGAGCAGTACTTC.

This chain connects TRBV29-1 to TRBJ2-1; weak D call: TRBD1 (6 bases). The germline V gene has CDR1 SQVTM and CDR2 ANQGSEA. Trimming stripped 4 bases from V and 7 bases from J, with 8 bases between. The CDR3 is 11 residues long. CDR3 nucleotides: TGCAGCGTTGCAGGGGTGAATGAGCAGTTCTTC. Translation gives CSVAGVNEQFF.

This clone has a handful of counts. The rearrangement uses TRBV6-1 and TRBJ1-2; perhaps TRBD1 as D (5 bases). The CDR3 runs 13 residues. Germline V lookup: CDR1 MNHNS, CDR2 SASEGT. The V end was cut by 7 bases, the J end by 4 bases, with 13 bases between. In DNA form, the CDR3 reads TGTGCCAGCAAGTATCAGGGAGGCTATGGCTACACCTTC. As protein: CASKYQGGYGYTF.

The chain carries TRBV5-1 and TRBJ2-7; TRBD1 might be the D (5 bases). V lost 4 bases and J lost 2, with 13 bases in between. The CDR3 sequence is 14 residues long. Per the germline V gene, CDR1 is SGHRS and CDR2 is YFSETQ. The DNA for the CDR3 is TGCGCCAGCAGCCACAGCCAGGGTGCCTACGAGCAGTACTTC. Its protein is CASSHSQGAYEQYF.

This rearrangement joins TRBV7-7 to TRBJ1-1; unclear D gene. The CDR3 is 13 amino acids. CDR1 is SSHAT, CDR2 FNYEAQ, per germline (reference sequence). Trimming took 1 base from V and 10 from J, leaving 13 bases between them. CDR3 region: CASSLGQEFPAFF. The CDR3 DNA reads TGTGCCAGCAGCTTAGGGCAGGAATTTCCAGCTTTCTTT.

V is TRBV18 and J is TRBJ2-1, with 10 bases lining up with TRBD2. CDR1 is KGHSH and CDR2 is LQKENI in the germline V gene. This CDR3 is 16 amino acids long. V lost 6 bases and J lost 3; bases outside the gene matches: 8. CDR3 amino acids: CASSRNSGGNYNEQFF. DNA for the CDR3: TGTGCCAGCTCCCGAAATAGCGGGGGGAACTACAATGAGCAGTTCTTC.

Details on this clone: An end of the junction differs from the germline gene, which may be a read error. The rearrangement uses TRBV7-7 and TRBJ2-7, with TRBD1 matching over 9 bases. Per the germline V gene, CDR1 is SSHAT and CDR2 is FNYEAQ (reference sequence). The length of the CDR3 is 14 residues. Here the CDR3 reads CASSPDRGSYEQYF. CDR3 sequence (DNA): TGTGCTAGCAGCCCGGACAGGGGTTCCTACGAGCAGTACTTC.

This clone was picked up many times. The chain couples TRBV18 to TRBJ2-5; the D is unclear. The ends were cut back, 2 bases at V and 1 base at J, with 2 bases in the middle. Germline CDR1 reads KGHSH; CDR2 reads LQKENI. CDR3 length: 12 amino acids. CDR3 protein: CASSPSQETQYF. CDR3 nucleotides: TGTGCCAGCTCACCATCCCAAGAGACCCAGTACTTC.

The chain links TRBV2 to TRBJ2-3; no reliable D call. Trimming left V 6 bases short and J 4 bases short, with 11 bases between. In germline, CDR1 is SNHLY, CDR2 FYNNEI. The CDR3 spans 13 residues. The CDR3 DNA sequence: TGTGCCAGCAGCCAATACCAACCAGATACGCAGTATTTT. It translates to CASSQYQPDTQYF. Together with reference TRBV2 and TRBJ2-3, the CDR3 gives the full variable domain: EPEVTQTPSHQVTQMGQEVILRCVPISNHLYFYWYRQILGQKVEFLVSFYNNEISEKSEIFDDQFSVERPDGSNFTLKIRSTKLEDSAMYFCASSQYQPDTQYFGPGTRLTVL.

Note on this clone: Mismatch with germline at one junction end may stem from a read error. The V gene is TRBV7-7, the J gene TRBJ2-1; TRBD1 matches at 8 bases. CDR3 length: 17 amino acids. Per the germline V gene, CDR1 is SSHAT and CDR2 is FNYEAQ (reference sequence). The CDR3 spells CASSPEPGGAGRNEQFF. CDR3 in DNA: TGTGCTAGCAGCCCCGAACCAGGGGGCGCGGGGAGGAATGAGCAGTTCTTC.

The chain recombines TRBV29-1 with TRBJ2-2, with D possibly being TRBD1 or TRBD2 (6 bases each). V was cut by 7 bases and J by 8 bases, with 17 bases left in between. Germline V lookup: CDR1 SQVTM, CDR2 ANQGSEA. This CDR3 has 13 amino acids. This CDR3 is CSAKAGGEGELFF. The CDR3 DNA is TGCAGCGCAAAGGCCGGGGGCGAAGGGGAGCTGTTTTTT.

This sequence joins TRBV5-4 and TRBJ2-3; D is perhaps TRBD1 or TRBD2 (5 bases each). CDR1 and CDR2 (germline): SGHNT, YYREEE (reference sequence). Deletions cut 0 bases from V and 2 bases from J, with 19 bases between. The CDR3 is 18 amino acids. The CDR3: CASSLGGSRTPPTDTQYF. In DNA form, the CDR3 reads TGTGCCAGCAGCTTGGGGGGGTCCCGGACCCCCCCCACAGATACGCAGTATTTT.

The J gene is TRBJ2-3, the V gene TRBV5-1; possibly TRBD2 for D (6 bases). V was cut by 6 bases and J by 0 bases, with 11 bases left in between. The germline gives CDR1 SGHRS, CDR2 YFSETQ. This CDR3 comprises 14 residues. CDR3 DNA sequence: TGCGCCAGCAAGATGAGCGGGAGCACAGATACGCAGTATTTT. Amino acids: CASKMSGSTDTQYF.

J is TRBJ2-1 and V is TRBV5-1, with 10 bases matching TRBD2. The J segment lost 5 bases and the V segment lost 0 bases, leaving 2 bases of the junction unmatched. Germline V gene sequence: CDR1 SGHRS, CDR2 YFSETQ. The CDR3 totals 15 residues. CDR3 sequence: CASSLASGGHNEQFF. In DNA form, the CDR3 reads TGCGCCAGCAGCTTGGCTAGCGGGGGCCACAATGAGCAGTTCTTC. The whole variable domain, filled in from reference TRBV5-1 and TRBJ2-1, reads KAGVTQTPRYLIKTRGQQVTLSCSPISGHRSVSWYQQTPGQGLQFLFEYFSETQRNKGNFPGRFSGRQFSNSRSEMNVSTLELGDSALYLCASSLASGGHNEQFFGPGTRLTVL.